This T cell receptor (beta chain) came from a study of spatial heterogeneity in lung cancer. Overall study findings and caveats: Ubiquitous expanded tumor TCRs showed up in blood more at resection than follow-up.

V dropped 0 bases and J dropped 5 bases, with 16 bases sitting between them. Per the germline V gene, CDR1 is LGHDT and CDR2 is YNNKEL (reference sequence). This CDR3 comprises 16 residues. MiXCR, run by TCRdb on the 5' RACE reads, gives a single entry per CDR3 protein. The data contain 60,000 or so distinct CDR3 sequences, roughly 6.4% of them singletons. On this clonotype itself: Its antigen remains unknown.

Time point: sample taken at primary tumor resection. More than 70 TRACERx patients with early, untreated non-small cell lung cancer donated samples. Sequencing was performed on whole RNA extracted from tumor and nontumor lung tissue, or from frozen PBMC, and the material was left unsorted. This receptor was obtained from a female donor with early-stage non-small cell lung cancer. The chain recombines TRBV3-1 with TRBJ2-5; D is unresolved. Material: PBMCs, obtained at surgery. The CDR3 region has the DNA TGTGCCAGCAGCCAAGATTCCGGGCCGCATGGGGAGACCCAGTACTTC. It codes for CASSQDSGPHGETQYF.